The 32 T cell receptor beta chains presented below share a single source sample, sequenced in a study of CD8 T cells in ankylosing spondylitis. Study results and limitations: Ankylosing spondylitis blood appeared to be characterized by a TCR beta motif of roughly eight highly homologous variants.

TCRdb called the 5' RACE reads again in MiXCR, with one record for every CDR3 protein. The sample has just under 550,000 distinct CDR3 sequences, roughly an eighth seen once; the top ten hold approximately 6.3%. No antigen is known for these receptors. The sample consisted of blood, either unsorted or a sorted T cell fraction (not recorded which). All receptors derive from a male donor with ankylosing spondylitis.

This chain uses TRBV6-6 with TRBJ1-4, with D hard to call. The CDR3 is 13 residues long. V shed 5 bases and J shed 6 bases, with 10 bases lying between them. Germline lookup yields CDR1 MNHNY and CDR2 SVGAGI (reference sequence). The CDR3 sequence is CASSVTAYEKLFF. The CDR3 DNA follows: TGTGCCAGCAGTGTCACAGCGTATGAAAAACTGTTTTTT.

This clonotype was seen many times. The chain uses TRBV7-2 and TRBJ2-2, with D unresolved. Germline V CDR1 and CDR2: SGHTA, FQGNSA. This CDR3 has 13 residues. V lost 4 bases and J lost 0, with 3 bases in between. The CDR3 bases are TGTGCCAGCAGCTCGCCGAACACCGGGGAGCTGTTTTTT. This gives the protein CASSSPNTGELFF.

This clonotype was seen once. This chain connects TRBV7-2 to TRBJ2-7; 7 nucleotides align to TRBD1. V dropped 6 bases and J dropped 0; count of bases not matched to a gene: 5. From germline, CDR1 is SGHTA and CDR2 FQGNSA. The CDR3 is 14 amino acids. The CDR3 sequence is CASRQTGSSYEQYF. The CDR3, as DNA: TGTGCCAGCAGACAGACAGGGTCCTCCTACGAGCAGTACTTC. The variable domain in full, completed from reference TRBV7-2 and TRBJ2-7, reads GAGVSQSPSNKVTEKGKDVELRCDPISGHTALYWYRQSLGQGLEFLIYFQGNSAPDKSGLPSDRFSAERTGGSVSTLTIQRTQQEDSAVYLCASRQTGSSYEQYFGPGTRLTVT.

This clonotype was seen at least ten times. This chain links TRBV9 with TRBJ2-1, with a possible D match to TRBD2 (6 bases). V lost 0 bases to trimming and J lost 1 base, with 11 bases between them. Germline V gene data show CDR1 as SGDLS and CDR2 as YYNGEE. The CDR3 loop spans 16 amino acids. In DNA form, the CDR3 reads TGTGCCAGCAGCGTAGCTGATCGGGGGTCCTACAATGAGCAGTTCTTC. It is translated as CASSVADRGSYNEQFF.

This chain connects TRBV7-8 to TRBJ1-6; D ambiguous. The V gene's germline CDR1 is SGHVS and CDR2 FQNEAQ. The CDR3 contains 15 residues. Trimming stripped 4 bases from V and 3 bases from J, with 10 bases between. This CDR3 reads CASSSHSVYNSPLHF. The CDR3 region has the DNA TGTGCCAGCAGCTCCCACAGCGTCTATAATTCACCCCTCCACTTT.

The chain joins TRBV6-1 to TRBJ2-7, with 13 bases lining up with TRBD2. The CDR3 has 19 amino acids. Germline V gene lookup returns CDR1 MNHNS and CDR2 SASEGT. Trimming took 7 bases from V and 0 from J; bases not matched to a gene: 15. CDR3 sequence reads: CASIQPPGLAGASSYEQYF. The CDR3 nucleotides read TGTGCCAGCATCCAACCCCCAGGACTAGCGGGGGCAAGCTCCTACGAGCAGTACTTC.

This clonotype was counted between two and nine times. This chain joins TRBV18 and TRBJ1-1; perhaps TRBD1 as D (6 bases). This CDR3 region has 16 residues. Germline CDR1 KGHSH, CDR2 LQKENI. V lost 1 base and J lost 0, with 12 bases in between. CDR3 nucleotide sequence: TGTGCCAGCTCACCACAGAGGACAGATATGAACACTGAAGCTTTCTTT. Translating it yields CASSPQRTDMNTEAFF. Using reference TRBV18 and TRBJ1-1 for the parts outside the CDR3, the full variable domain is NAGVMQNPRHLVRRRGQEARLRCSPMKGHSHVYWYRQLPEEGLKFMVYLQKENIIDESGMPKERFSAEFPKEGPSILRIQQVVRGDSAAYFCASSPQRTDMNTEAFFGQGTRLTVV.

In its sample, this clonotype was seen many times. The rearrangement joins TRBV5-1 to TRBJ1-6; D unresolved. Trimming took off 4 bases at V and 6 bases at J, with 11 bases between the two ends. This CDR3 is 14 amino acids long. CDR1 SGHRS and CDR2 YFSETQ come from the germline V gene. The CDR3 coding sequence is TGCGCCAGCAGCGGACTCCAAACTAATTCACCCCTCCACTTT. As protein: CASSGLQTNSPLHF.

This clonotype was detected only a few times. The chain is built from TRBV5-6 and TRBJ2-7; no firm D call. The V end lost 4 bases, the J end lost 4 bases, and 12 bases lay between the germline ends. Germline values: CDR1 SGHDT, CDR2 YYEEEE. The CDR3 has 13 amino acids. DNA for the CDR3: TGTGCCAGCAGCCAGGTGTTATCATACGAGCAGTACGTC. Its translation: CASSQVLSYEQYV.

This chain joins TRBV5-1 and TRBJ2-7; TRBD2 matches 10 bases. The CDR3 runs to 16 residues. V was pared by 4 bases and J by 3 bases, with 10 bases of the junction left unmatched. Germline-derived CDR1 and CDR2 are SGHRS and YFSETQ. The CDR3 protein is CASSPEAGTSDYEQYV. CDR3 nucleotides: TGCGCCAGCAGCCCAGAAGCGGGGACTAGCGACTACGAGCAGTACGTC.

The V call is TRBV3-1, the J call TRBJ2-4; 10 positions match TRBD1. Germline-derived CDR1 and CDR2 are LGHDT and YNNKEL (reference sequence). Germline trimming cut 0 bases from V and 5 bases from J; bases unmatched to any gene: 4. The CDR3 spans 16 residues. CDR3 loop: CASSQDYGTGENIQYF. The CDR3 nucleotides are TGTGCCAGCAGCCAAGACTACGGGACAGGGGAAAACATTCAGTACTTC.

In its sample, this clonotype was seen a few times. The chain has TRBV18 and TRBJ1-1; maybe TRBD1 (6 bases). The CDR3 extends over 12 amino acids. Between the trimmed V and J ends, which lost 8 bases and 8 bases, there was a span of 15 bases. Germline loops: CDR1 KGHSH, CDR2 LQKENI. In DNA form, the CDR3 reads TGTGCCAGCACGATAAACAGGGAAGAAGCTTTCTTT. Translated: CASTINREEAFF.

This clonotype was observed a few times. The chain combines TRBV6-1 with TRBJ1-1, with D perhaps TRBD1 (5 bases). V shed 2 bases and J shed 4 bases, with 8 bases lying between them. This CDR3 spans 13 amino acids. The germline V gene encodes CDR1 MNHNS and CDR2 SASEGT. In DNA form, the CDR3 reads TGTGCCAGCAGTGAACGGGGCGTCACTGAAGCTTTCTTT. It specifies CASSERGVTEAFF.

The chain is built from TRBV2 and TRBJ1-5; unclear D gene. Trimming removed 6 bases at V and 0 bases at J, with 12 bases between. The CDR3 is made up of 15 amino acids. Germline V CDR1 and CDR2: SNHLY, FYNNEI. CDR3 sequence: CASSPLSGSNQPQHF. Here the CDR3 DNA reads TGTGCCAGCAGCCCCCTGTCAGGTAGCAATCAGCCCCAGCATTTT.

This clonotype was counted at least ten times. The chain has TRBV5-1 and TRBJ1-4; D is unresolved. The V and J ends lost 4 bases and 0 bases respectively, with 10 bases between them. The germline V gene encodes CDR1 SGHRS and CDR2 YFSETQ. This CDR3 has 15 residues. The CDR3 DNA reads as TGCGCCAGCAGCCCCGGAGCAGCAACTAATGAAAAACTGTTTTTT. This codes for CASSPGAATNEKLFF.

The V call is TRBV6-1, the J call TRBJ1-1, with D perhaps TRBD1 (6 bases). The CDR3 covers 15 residues. Germline CDR1 is MNHNS and CDR2 is SASEGT. Trimming took 7 bases from V and 2 from J, leaving 17 bases between them. CDR3 residues: CASNPLGRGNTEAFF. In DNA form, the CDR3 reads TGTGCCAGCAACCCTTTGGGCAGGGGTAACACTGAAGCTTTCTTT.

In its sample, this clonotype was seen a few times. The J gene is TRBJ2-1, the V gene TRBV24-1; 14 bases agree with TRBD2. The CDR3 runs 20 residues. The trim removed 4 bases at V and 0 bases at J, leaving 10 bases unmatched. Germline loops: CDR1 KGHDR, CDR2 SFDVKD. The CDR3 reads CATSDTPGLAGGGSYNEQFF. The CDR3 bases are TGTGCCACCAGTGACACACCCGGACTAGCGGGAGGTGGCTCCTACAATGAGCAGTTCTTC.

This clonotype showed up many times. V gene TRBV5-1 combines with J gene TRBJ2-1; 9 bases are a match to TRBD1. Trimming took 1 base from V and 4 from J; bases not matched to a gene: 3. Germline values: CDR1 SGHRS, CDR2 YFSETQ. There are 15 residues in the CDR3. The CDR3 nucleotides are TGCGCCAGCAGCTTGCGGACAGGGGTGTACAATGAGCAGTTCTTC. Translating gives CASSLRTGVYNEQFF.

Only a few counts were recorded for this clonotype. The chain employs TRBV11-2 and TRBJ2-5, with D hard to call. The V gene's germline CDR1 is SGHAT and CDR2 FQNNGV. Trimming left V 2 bases short and J 0 bases short, with 19 bases between. The CDR3 length is 18 residues. The CDR3 DNA is TGTGCCAGCAGCTTAAATCTTGGCAGTTCACTGTACCAAGAGACCCAGTACTTC. Translation: CASSLNLGSSLYQETQYF.

This clonotype appeared a few times. The chain employs TRBV7-2 and TRBJ1-4, with D tentatively TRBD1 (6 bases). CDR3 length equals 14 residues. Germline V gene data show CDR1 as SGHTA and CDR2 as FQGNSA. V dropped 3 bases and J dropped 7 bases, with 12 bases sitting between them. The CDR3 is CASSFRGQFEKLFF. The CDR3 region has the DNA TGTGCCAGCAGCTTCCGCGGACAGTTTGAAAAACTGTTTTTT.

This chain links TRBV24-1 with TRBJ2-3; 7 nucleotides match TRBD2. This CDR3 has 17 amino acids. V trimming: 5 bases; J trimming: 3 bases; junction bases outside the gene matches: 13. CDR1 KGHDR and CDR2 SFDVKD come from the germline V gene. The CDR3 is CATSGNQRGGGTDTQYF. Written as DNA, the CDR3 is TGTGCCACCAGTGGGAACCAGCGGGGAGGCGGGACAGATACGCAGTATTTT.

The J gene is TRBJ2-7, the V gene TRBV18; D perhaps matches TRBD2 (5 bases). The V gene's germline CDR1 is KGHSH and CDR2 LQKENI. V dropped 3 bases and J dropped 0 bases, with 15 bases sitting between them. This CDR3 spans 16 amino acids. CDR3 in amino acids: CASSPVPRESSYEQYF. The CDR3, as DNA: TGTGCCAGCTCACCGGTACCTAGGGAGAGCTCCTACGAGCAGTACTTC.

This clonotype was counted a few times. The chain employs TRBV21-1 and TRBJ2-1. TRBV21-1 is marked as a pseudogene. This CDR3 has 18 amino acids. This CDR3 reads CASSMSKRDSLEDNEQFF. The CDR3 coding sequence is TGTGCCAGCAGCATGAGCAAGAGAGACTCATTAGAGGACAATGAGCAGTTCTTC.

In its sample, this clonotype was seen a few times. The rearrangement joins TRBV5-1 to TRBJ2-7; D is possibly TRBD1 (6 bases). Germline assignment: CDR1 SGHRS and CDR2 YFSETQ. The CDR3 has 15 residues. Between the trimmed V and J ends, which lost 0 bases and 7 bases, there was a span of 17 bases. CDR3 sequence (DNA): TGCGCCAGCAGCTTGGACAGGGCGGACCTAGGGGAGCAGTACGTC. Its translation: CASSLDRADLGEQYV.

This clonotype has just a few counts. The chain is built from TRBV20-1 and TRBJ1-1, with D tentatively TRBD1 (6 bases). V was shortened by 2 bases and J by 1 base, with 23 bases between the two germline ends. Germline V gives CDR1 DFQATT, CDR2 SNEGSKA (reference sequence). The CDR3 is made up of 18 amino acids. The CDR3 protein is CSARPRMRGKRGNTEAFF. CDR3 nucleotides: TGCAGTGCTAGACCCCGTATGAGGGGGAAAAGGGGGAACACTGAAGCTTTCTTT.

This chain connects TRBV27 to TRBJ2-4, with D possibly TRBD1 on 6 matching bases. The V gene's germline CDR1 is MNHEY and CDR2 SMNVEV (reference sequence). V lost 6 bases, J lost 8 bases, and 14 bases lay in between. This CDR3 region has 13 residues. The CDR3 is CASRLGQKDIQYF. The CDR3 DNA is TGTGCCAGCAGACTTGGACAGAAGGACATTCAGTACTTC.

The V and J genes are TRBV20-1 and TRBJ1-5; TRBD1 agrees at 7 bases. Trimming at V came to 6 bases and at J to 6 bases, leaving 8 bases not matched to a gene. Germline loops: CDR1 DFQATT, CDR2 SNEGSKA (reference sequence). The CDR3 consists of 13 residues. In nucleotides, the CDR3 is TGCAGTGCCCAGACAGGGTACGGTCAGCCCCAGCATTTT. It codes for CSAQTGYGQPQHF.

A few counts support this clonotype. The chain has TRBV24-1 and TRBJ2-7, with TRBD2 matching over 12 bases. The V segment lost 4 bases and the J segment 1 base; nucleotides outside the gene matches: 7. The CDR3 sequence is 17 residues long. Germline values: CDR1 KGHDR, CDR2 SFDVKD. CDR3 residues: CATSDRGLAGKSYEQYF. CDR3 sequence (DNA): TGTGCCACCAGTGACCGTGGACTAGCGGGGAAATCCTACGAGCAGTACTTC.

Regarding this clonotype: A single base separates this from a much larger clone, so it may be a read error. The genes are TRBV29-1 and TRBJ2-1; D uncertain. This CDR3 region has 14 residues. Trimming took off 2 bases at V and 4 bases at J, with 12 bases between the two ends. The germline CDR1 and CDR2 sequences are SQVTM and ANQGSEA. The CDR3 coding sequence is TGCAGCGTTGAAACCAGCTGGCGGTACAATGAGCAGTTCTTC. As protein: CSVETSWRYNEQFF.

This clonotype was counted many times. The rearrangement joins TRBV5-1 to TRBJ2-2; 11 bases align to TRBD1. With 4 bases clipped from V and 3 bases from J, the junction kept 5 bases outside the gene matches. The CDR3 is made up of 16 amino acids. Germline CDR1 SGHRS, CDR2 YFSETQ. In DNA, the CDR3 is TGCGCCAGCAGCACCGGACAGGGGGCCTACACCGGGGAGCTGTTTTTT. Its translation is CASSTGQGAYTGELFF. The whole variable domain, filled in from reference TRBV5-1 and TRBJ2-2, reads KAGVTQTPRYLIKTRGQQVTLSCSPISGHRSVSWYQQTPGQGLQFLFEYFSETQRNKGNFPGRFSGRQFSNSRSEMNVSTLELGDSALYLCASSTGQGAYTGELFFGEGSRLTVL.

The V gene is TRBV7-6, the J gene TRBJ2-3, with 10 bases aligning to TRBD2. The trim removed 5 bases at V and 6 bases at J, leaving 11 bases unmatched. From germline, CDR1 is SGHVS and CDR2 FNYEAQ. The CDR3 has 16 residues. The CDR3 loop is CASSPGLAASGDTQYF. DNA of the CDR3: TGTGCCAGCAGCCCAGGACTAGCGGCCTCCGGTGATACGCAGTATTTT.

This clonotype came up a few times. The chain couples TRBV6-1 to TRBJ2-5, with no clear D. The CDR3 has 13 residues. V dropped 1 base and J dropped 5 bases, with 8 bases sitting between them. Per the germline V gene, CDR1 is MNHNS and CDR2 is SASEGT. CDR3: CASSEEGFETQYF. The DNA for the CDR3 is TGTGCCAGCAGTGAAGAAGGGTTCGAGACCCAGTACTTC.